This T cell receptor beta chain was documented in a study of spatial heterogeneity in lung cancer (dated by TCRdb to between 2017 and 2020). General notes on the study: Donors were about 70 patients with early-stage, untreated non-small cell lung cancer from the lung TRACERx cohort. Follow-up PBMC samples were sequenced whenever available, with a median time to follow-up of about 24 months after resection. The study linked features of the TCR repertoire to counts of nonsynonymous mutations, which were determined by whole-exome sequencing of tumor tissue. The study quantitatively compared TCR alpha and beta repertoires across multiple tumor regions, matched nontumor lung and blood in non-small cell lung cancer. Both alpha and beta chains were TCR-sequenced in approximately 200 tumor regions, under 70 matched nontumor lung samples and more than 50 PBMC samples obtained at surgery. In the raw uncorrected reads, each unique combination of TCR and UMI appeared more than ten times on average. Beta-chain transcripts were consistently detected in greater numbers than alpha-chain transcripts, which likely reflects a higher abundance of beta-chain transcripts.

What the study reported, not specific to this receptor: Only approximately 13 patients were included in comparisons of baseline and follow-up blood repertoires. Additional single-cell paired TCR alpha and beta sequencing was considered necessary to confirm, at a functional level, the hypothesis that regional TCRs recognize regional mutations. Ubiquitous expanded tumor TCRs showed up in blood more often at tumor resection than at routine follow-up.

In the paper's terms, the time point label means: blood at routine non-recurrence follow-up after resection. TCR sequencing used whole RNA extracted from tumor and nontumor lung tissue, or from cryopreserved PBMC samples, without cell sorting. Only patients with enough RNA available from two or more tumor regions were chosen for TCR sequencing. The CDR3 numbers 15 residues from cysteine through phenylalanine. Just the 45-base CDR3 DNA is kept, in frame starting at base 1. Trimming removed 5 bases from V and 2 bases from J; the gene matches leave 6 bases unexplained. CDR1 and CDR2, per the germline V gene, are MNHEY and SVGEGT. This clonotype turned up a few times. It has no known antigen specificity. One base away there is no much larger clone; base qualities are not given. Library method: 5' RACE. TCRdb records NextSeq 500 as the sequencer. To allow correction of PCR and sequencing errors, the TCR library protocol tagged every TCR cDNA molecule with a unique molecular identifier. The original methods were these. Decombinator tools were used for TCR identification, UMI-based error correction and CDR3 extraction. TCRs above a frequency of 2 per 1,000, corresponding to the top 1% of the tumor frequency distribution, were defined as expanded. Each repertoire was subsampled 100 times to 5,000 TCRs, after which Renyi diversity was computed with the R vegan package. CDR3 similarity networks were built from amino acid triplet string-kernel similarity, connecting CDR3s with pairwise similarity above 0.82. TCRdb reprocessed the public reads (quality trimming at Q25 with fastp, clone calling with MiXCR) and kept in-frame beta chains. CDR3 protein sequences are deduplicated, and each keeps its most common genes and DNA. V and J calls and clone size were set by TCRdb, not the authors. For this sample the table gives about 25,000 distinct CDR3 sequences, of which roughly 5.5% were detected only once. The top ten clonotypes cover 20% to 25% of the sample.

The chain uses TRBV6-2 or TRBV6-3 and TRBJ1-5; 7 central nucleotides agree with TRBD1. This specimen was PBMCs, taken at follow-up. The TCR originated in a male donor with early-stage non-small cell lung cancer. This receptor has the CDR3 CASSETGRRNQPQHF. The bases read TGTGCCAGCAGTGAGACAGGGCGTCGCAATCAGCCCCAGCATTTT.